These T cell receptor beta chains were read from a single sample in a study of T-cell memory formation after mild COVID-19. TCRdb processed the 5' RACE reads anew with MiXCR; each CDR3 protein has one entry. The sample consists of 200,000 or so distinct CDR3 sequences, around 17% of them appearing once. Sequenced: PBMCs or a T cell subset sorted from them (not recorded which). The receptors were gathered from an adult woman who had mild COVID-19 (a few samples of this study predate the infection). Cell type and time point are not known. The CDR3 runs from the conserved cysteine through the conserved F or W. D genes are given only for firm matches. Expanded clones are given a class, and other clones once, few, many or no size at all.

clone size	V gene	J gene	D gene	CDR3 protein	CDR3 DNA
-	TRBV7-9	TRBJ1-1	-	CASSLARVSMNTEAFF	TGTGCCAGCAGCTTAGCTAGGGTCTCCATGAACACTGAAGCTTTCTTT
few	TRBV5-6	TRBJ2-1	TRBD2	CASSFGLGAPDEQFF	TGTGCCAGCAGCTTTGGACTAGGGGCCCCCGATGAGCAGTTCTTC
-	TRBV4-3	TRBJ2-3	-	CASSQDRGGDTQYF	TGCGCCAGCAGCCAAGACAGGGGGGGAGATACGCAGTATTTT
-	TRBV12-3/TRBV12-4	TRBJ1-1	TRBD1	CASSPFGDSEAFF	TGTGCCAGCAGTCCCTTTGGGGACAGTGAAGCTTTCTTT
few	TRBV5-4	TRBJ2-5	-	CASSLSAGYQETQYF	TGTGCCAGCAGCTTGAGCGCGGGGTACCAAGAGACCCAGTACTTC
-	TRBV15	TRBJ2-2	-	CANSRDRTGELFF	TGTGCCAACAGCAGAGATCGTACCGGGGAGCTGTTTTTT
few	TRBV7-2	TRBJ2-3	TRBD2	CASSLRTSGTDTQYF	TGTGCCAGCAGCTTGAGGACTAGCGGTACAGATACGCAGTATTTT
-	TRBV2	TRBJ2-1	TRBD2	CASSEDSGRGKFF	TGTGCCAGCAGTGAGGATAGCGGGAGGGGCAAGTTCTTC
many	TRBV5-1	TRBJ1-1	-	CASSFLENTEAFF	TGCGCCAGCAGCTTTTTGGAGAACACTGAAGCTTTCTTT
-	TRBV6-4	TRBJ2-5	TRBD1	CASTCGTGGETQYF	TGTGCCAGCACCTGTGGGACAGGAGGCGAGACCCAGTACTTC
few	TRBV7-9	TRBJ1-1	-	CASKIDVNTEAFF	TGTGCCAGCAAGATCGATGTGAACACTGAAGCTTTCTTT
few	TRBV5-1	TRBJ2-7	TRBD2	CASSGAGTSGSEQYF	TGCGCCAGCAGCGGCGCCGGGACTAGCGGCAGCGAGCAGTACTTC
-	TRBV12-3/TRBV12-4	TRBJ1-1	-	CASSLSGRAFF	TGTGCCAGCAGTTTATCAGGGAGGGCTTTCTTT
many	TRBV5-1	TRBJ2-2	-	CASKVSGGVGGELFF	TGCGCCAGCAAGGTATCCGGGGGAGTCGGCGGGGAGCTGTTTTTT
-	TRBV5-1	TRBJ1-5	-	CASSWGADSNQPQHF	TGCGCCAGCAGCTGGGGGGCAGATAGCAATCAGCCCCAGCATTTT
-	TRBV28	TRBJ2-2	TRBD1	CASRLQGATGELFF	TGTGCCAGCAGGCTACAGGGGGCCACCGGGGAGCTGTTTTTT
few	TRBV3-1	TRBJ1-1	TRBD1	CASSQRQGARNTEAFF	TGTGCCAGCAGCCAACGACAGGGGGCAAGGAACACTGAAGCTTTCTTT
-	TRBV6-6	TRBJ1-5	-	CASSPPSNQPQHF	TGTGCCAGCAGCCCCCCAAGCAATCAGCCCCAGCATTTT
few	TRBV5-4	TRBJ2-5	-	CASSSYLAQGETQYF	TGTGCCAGCAGCTCCTACCTAGCTCAGGGAGAGACCCAGTACTTC
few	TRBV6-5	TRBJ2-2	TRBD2	CASSPPPSTSANTGELFF	TGTGCCAGCAGCCCCCCTCCCTCGACTAGCGCGAACACCGGGGAGCTGTTTTTT
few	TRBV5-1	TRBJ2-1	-	CASSLAAGAGEQFF	TGCGCCAGCAGCTTGGCGGCAGGGGCTGGTGAGCAGTTCTTC
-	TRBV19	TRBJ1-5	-	CASSTQGISQPQHF	TGTGCCAGTAGTACGCAGGGCATAAGTCAGCCCCAGCATTTT
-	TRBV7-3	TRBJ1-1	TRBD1	CASSAQGPSNTEAFF	TGTGCCAGCAGCGCACAGGGGCCCTCGAACACTGAAGCTTTCTTT
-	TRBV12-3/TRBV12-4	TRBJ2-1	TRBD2	CASSLVASGHNEQFF	TGTGCCAGCAGTTTAGTGGCTAGCGGGCACAATGAGCAGTTCTTC
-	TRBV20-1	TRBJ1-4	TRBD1	CSAGSGGLNEKLFF	TGCAGTGCTGGATCAGGGGGCCTTAATGAAAAACTGTTTTTT
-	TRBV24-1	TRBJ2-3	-	CATSDADISTDTQYF	TGTGCCACCAGTGATGCCGACATCAGCACAGATACGCAGTATTTT
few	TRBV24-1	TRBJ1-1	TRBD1	CATSDEGPGQADTEAFF	TGTGCCACCAGTGATGAGGGGCCGGGACAGGCCGACACTGAAGCTTTCTTT
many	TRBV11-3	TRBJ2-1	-	CASSPYSTREQFF	TGTGCCAGCAGCCCATACTCGACCCGTGAGCAGTTCTTC
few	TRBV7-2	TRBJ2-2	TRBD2	CASSLTAWTSGGDGELFF	TGTGCCAGCAGCTTGACGGCTTGGACTAGCGGGGGAGACGGGGAGCTGTTTTTT
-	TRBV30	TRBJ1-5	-	CAWSGMAGDSNQPQHF	TGTGCCTGGAGTGGGATGGCAGGTGATAGCAATCAGCCCCAGCATTTT
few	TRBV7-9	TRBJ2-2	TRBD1	CASSLLGTGPTGELFF	TGTGCCAGCAGCTTACTCGGGACAGGGCCCACCGGGGAGCTGTTTTTT
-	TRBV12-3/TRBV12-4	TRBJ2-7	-	CASSPDGVYEQYF	TGTGCCAGCAGTCCTGACGGGGTCTACGAGCAGTACTTC
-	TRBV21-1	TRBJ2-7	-	CASSKEKAGLAGSSYEQYF	TGTGCCAGCAGCAAAGAAAAGGCTGGCCTAGCGGGTTCATCCTACGAGCAGTACTTC
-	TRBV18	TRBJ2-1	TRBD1	CASSTIGQANEQFF	TGTGCCAGCTCAACTATTGGACAGGCCAATGAGCAGTTCTTC
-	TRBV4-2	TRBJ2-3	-	CASRDQGGFTDTQYF	TGTGCCAGCAGGGACCAGGGCGGATTCACAGATACGCAGTATTTT
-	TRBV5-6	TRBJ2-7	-	CASSTRRVYEQYF	TGTGCCAGCAGCACGCGGAGAGTCTACGAGCAGTACTTC
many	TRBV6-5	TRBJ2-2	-	CASSNTGELFF	TGCGCCAGCAGCAACACCGGGGAGCTGTTTTTT
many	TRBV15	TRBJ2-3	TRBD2	CATSRKSGGATDTQYF	TGTGCCACCAGCAGAAAAAGCGGGGGGGCCACAGATACGCAGTATTTT
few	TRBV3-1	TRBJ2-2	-	CASSQVWGGASGELFF	TGTGCCAGCAGCCAAGTATGGGGGGGCGCATCCGGGGAGCTGTTTTTT
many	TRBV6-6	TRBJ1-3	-	CASSLDGSSGNTIYF	TGTGCCAGCAGTCTGGACGGGTCCTCTGGAAACACCATATATTTT
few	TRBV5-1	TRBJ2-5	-	CASSLGGAETQYF	TGCGCCAGCAGCTTGGGCGGGGCAGAGACCCAGTACTTC
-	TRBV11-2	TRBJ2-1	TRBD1	CASSFTGGGSHNEQFF	TGTGCCAGCAGCTTTACAGGGGGCGGAAGCCACAATGAGCAGTTCTTC
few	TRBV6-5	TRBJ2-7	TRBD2	CASSYSQRGGTEQYF	TGTGCCAGCAGTTACTCGCAGCGGGGGGGCACCGAGCAGTACTTC
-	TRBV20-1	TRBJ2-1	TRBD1	CSAPTTGLSSNEQFF	TGCAGTGCTCCTACGACAGGGCTTTCGAGCAATGAGCAGTTCTTC